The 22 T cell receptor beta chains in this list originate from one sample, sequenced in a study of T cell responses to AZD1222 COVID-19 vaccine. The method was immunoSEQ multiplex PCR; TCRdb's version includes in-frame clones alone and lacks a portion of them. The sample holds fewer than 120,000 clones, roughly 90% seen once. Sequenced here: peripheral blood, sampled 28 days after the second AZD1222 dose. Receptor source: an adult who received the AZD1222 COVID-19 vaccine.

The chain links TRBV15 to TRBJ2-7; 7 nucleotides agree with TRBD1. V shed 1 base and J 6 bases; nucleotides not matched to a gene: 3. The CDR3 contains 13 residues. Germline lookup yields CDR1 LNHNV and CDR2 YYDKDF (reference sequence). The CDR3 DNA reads TGTGCCACCAGCAGAGTAGGGGGCGGCGAGCAGTACTTC. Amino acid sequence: CATSRVGGGEQYF.

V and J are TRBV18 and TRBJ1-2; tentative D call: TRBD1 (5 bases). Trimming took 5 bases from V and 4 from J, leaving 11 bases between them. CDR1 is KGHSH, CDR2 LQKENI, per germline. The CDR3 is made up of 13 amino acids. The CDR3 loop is CASSEDTPYGYTF. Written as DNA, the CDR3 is TGTGCCAGCTCAGAGGACACCCCCTATGGCTACACCTTC.

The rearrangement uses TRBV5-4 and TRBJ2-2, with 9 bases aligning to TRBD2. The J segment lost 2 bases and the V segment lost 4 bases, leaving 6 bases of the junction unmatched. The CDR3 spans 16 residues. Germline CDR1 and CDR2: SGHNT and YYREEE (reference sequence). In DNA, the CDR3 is TGTGCCAGCAGCCGGGGACTAGCTTCTAACACCGGGGAGCTGTTTTTT. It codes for CASSRGLASNTGELFF.

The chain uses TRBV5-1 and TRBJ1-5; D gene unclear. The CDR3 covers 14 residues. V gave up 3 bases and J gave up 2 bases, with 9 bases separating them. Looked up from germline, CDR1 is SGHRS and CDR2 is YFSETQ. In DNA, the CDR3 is TGCGCCAGCAGCTCGGATGGGGGCAATCAGCCCCAGCATTTT. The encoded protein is CASSSDGGNQPQHF. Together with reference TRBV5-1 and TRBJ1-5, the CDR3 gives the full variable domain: KAGVTQTPRYLIKTRGQQVTLSCSPISGHRSVSWYQQTPGQGLQFLFEYFSETQRNKGNFPGRFSGRQFSNSRSEMNVSTLELGDSALYLCASSSDGGNQPQHFGDGTRLSIL.

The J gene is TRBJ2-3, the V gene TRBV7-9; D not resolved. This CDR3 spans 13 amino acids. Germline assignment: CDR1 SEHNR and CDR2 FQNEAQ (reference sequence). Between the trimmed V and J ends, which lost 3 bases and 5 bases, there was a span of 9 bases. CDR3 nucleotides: TGTGCCAGCAGCTTGCTAACCCGAGATACGCAGTATTTT. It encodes CASSLLTRDTQYF.

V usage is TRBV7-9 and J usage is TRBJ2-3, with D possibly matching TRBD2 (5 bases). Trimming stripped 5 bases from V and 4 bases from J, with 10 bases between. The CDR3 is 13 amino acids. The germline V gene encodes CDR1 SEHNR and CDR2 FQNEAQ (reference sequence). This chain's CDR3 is CASSRGPPDTQYF. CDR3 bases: TGTGCCAGCAGCCGCGGGCCCCCAGATACGCAGTATTTT.

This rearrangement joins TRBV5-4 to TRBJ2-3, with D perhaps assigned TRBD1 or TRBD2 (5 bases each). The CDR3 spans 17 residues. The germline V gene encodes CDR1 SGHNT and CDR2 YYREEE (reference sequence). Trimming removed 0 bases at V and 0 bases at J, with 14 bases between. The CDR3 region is CASSLADGGASTDTQYF. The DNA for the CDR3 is TGTGCCAGCAGCTTGGCCGATGGGGGTGCTAGCACAGATACGCAGTATTTT.

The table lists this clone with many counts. The CDR3 loop is CATTKTTIPSGNTIYF. The CDR3 bases are TGTGCCACCACCAAGACAACCATCCCCTCTGGAAACACCATATATTTT. J is TRBJ1-3 and V is TRBV15; D ambiguous. This CDR3 contains 16 residues. Trimming took off 7 bases at V and 0 bases at J, with 16 bases between the two ends. Germline-derived CDR1 and CDR2 are LNHNV and YYDKDF (reference sequence).

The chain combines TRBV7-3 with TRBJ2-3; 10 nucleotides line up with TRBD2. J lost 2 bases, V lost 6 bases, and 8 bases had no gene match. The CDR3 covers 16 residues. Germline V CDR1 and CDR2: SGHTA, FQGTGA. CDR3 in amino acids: CASSSLSGGVTDTQYF. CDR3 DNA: TGTGCCAGCAGTTCATTAAGCGGGGGGGTCACAGATACGCAGTATTTT. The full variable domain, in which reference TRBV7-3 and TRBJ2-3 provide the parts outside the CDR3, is GAGVSQTPSNKVTEKGKYVELRCDPISGHTALYWYRQSLGQGPEFLIYFQGTGAADDSGLPNDRFFAVRPEGSVSTLKIQRTERGDSAVYLCASSSLSGGVTDTQYFGPGTRLTVL.

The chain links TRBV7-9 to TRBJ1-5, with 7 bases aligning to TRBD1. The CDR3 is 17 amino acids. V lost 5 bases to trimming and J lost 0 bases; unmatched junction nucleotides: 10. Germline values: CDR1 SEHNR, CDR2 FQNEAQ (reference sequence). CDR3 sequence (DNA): TGTGCCAGCAGCCCTTCGCCCGGGACAGCTAGCAATCAGCCCCAGCATTTT. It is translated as CASSPSPGTASNQPQHF.

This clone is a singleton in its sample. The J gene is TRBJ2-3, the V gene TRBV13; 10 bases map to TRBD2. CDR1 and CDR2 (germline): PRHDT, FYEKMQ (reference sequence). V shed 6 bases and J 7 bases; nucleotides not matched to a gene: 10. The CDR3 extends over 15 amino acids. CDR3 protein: CASSRLASGGNTQYF. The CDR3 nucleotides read TGTGCCAGCAGTAGGTTGGCTAGCGGGGGTAATACGCAGTATTTT.

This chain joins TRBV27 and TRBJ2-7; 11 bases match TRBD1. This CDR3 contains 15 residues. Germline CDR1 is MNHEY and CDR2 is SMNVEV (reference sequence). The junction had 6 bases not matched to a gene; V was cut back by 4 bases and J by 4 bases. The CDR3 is CASSSRDRGIYEQYF. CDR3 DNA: TGTGCCAGCAGTTCCCGGGACAGGGGGATATACGAGCAGTACTTC.

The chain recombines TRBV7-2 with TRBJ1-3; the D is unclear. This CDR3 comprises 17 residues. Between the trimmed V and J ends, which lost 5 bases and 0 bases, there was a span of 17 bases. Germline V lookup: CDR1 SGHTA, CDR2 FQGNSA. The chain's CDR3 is CASSPLRGFSSGNTIYF. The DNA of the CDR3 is TGTGCCAGCAGCCCCCTGCGGGGATTCAGCTCTGGAAACACCATATATTTT.

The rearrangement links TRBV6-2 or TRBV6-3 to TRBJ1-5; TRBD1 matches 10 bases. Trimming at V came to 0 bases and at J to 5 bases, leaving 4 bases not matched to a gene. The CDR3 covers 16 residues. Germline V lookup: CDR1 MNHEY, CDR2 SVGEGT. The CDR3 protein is CASSYSGTGVYQPQHF. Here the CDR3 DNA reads TGTGCCAGCAGTTACTCAGGGACAGGGGTGTATCAGCCCCAGCATTTT.

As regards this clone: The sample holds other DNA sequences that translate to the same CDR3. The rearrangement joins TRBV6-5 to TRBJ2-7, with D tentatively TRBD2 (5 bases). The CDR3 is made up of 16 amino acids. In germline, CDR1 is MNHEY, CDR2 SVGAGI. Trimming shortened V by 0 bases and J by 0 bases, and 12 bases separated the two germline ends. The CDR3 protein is CASSYSRRQTSYEQYF. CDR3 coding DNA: TGTGCCAGCAGTTACTCTCGGAGGCAAACCTCCTACGAGCAGTACTTC.

The CDR3 DNA reads TGTGCCAGCAGTTACTCCCCCCGGGACCTGTCCTACGAGCAGTACTTC. Residues: CASSYSPRDLSYEQYF. The chain links TRBV6-2 or TRBV6-3 to TRBJ2-7, with D possibly called TRBD1 or TRBD2 (5 bases each). The CDR3 totals 16 residues. CDR1 is MNHEY and CDR2 is SVGEGT in the germline V gene. V lost 0 bases to trimming and J lost 1 base, with 13 bases between them.

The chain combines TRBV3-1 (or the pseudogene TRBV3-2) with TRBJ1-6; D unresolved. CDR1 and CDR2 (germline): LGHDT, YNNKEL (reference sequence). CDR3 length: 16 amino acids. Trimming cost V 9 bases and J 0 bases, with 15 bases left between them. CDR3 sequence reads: CASKNWASSYNSPLHF. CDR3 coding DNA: TGTGCCAGTAAAAACTGGGCAAGCTCCTATAATTCACCCCTCCACTTT.

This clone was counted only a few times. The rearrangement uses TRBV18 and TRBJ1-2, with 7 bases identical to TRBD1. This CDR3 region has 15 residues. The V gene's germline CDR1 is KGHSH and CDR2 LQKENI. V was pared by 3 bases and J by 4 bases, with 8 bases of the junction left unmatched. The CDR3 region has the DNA TGTGCCAGCTCACCTTCGACAGGGTCCGTCTATGGCTACACCTTC. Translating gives CASSPSTGSVYGYTF.

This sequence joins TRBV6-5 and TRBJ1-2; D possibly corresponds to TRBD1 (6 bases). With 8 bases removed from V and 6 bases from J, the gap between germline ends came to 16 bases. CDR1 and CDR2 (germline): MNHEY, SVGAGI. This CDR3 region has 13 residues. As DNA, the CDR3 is TGTGCCAGCCACAGGGCCGGACGCGATGGCTACACCTTC. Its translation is CASHRAGRDGYTF.

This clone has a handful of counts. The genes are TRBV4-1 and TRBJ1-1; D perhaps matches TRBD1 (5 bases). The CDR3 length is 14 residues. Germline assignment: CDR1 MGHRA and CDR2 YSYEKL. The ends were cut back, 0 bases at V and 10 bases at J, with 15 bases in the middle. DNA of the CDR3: TGCGCCAGCAGCCAAGATGCAGGGAGGACCGGAGCTTTCTTT. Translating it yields CASSQDAGRTGAFF.

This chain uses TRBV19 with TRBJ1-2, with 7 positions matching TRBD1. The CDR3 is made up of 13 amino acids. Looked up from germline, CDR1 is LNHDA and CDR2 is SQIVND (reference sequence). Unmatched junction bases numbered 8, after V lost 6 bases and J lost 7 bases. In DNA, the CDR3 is TGTGCCAGTAGAACAACAGGGGCAGGTGGCTACACCTTC. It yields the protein CASRTTGAGGYTF.

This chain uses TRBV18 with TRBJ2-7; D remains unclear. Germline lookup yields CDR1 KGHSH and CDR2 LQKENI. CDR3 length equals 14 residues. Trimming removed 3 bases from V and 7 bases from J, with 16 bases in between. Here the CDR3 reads CASSPTSTASEQYF. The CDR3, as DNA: TGTGCCAGCTCACCGACTTCGACCGCGAGTGAGCAGTACTTC. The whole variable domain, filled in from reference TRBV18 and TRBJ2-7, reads NAGVMQNPRHLVRRRGQEARLRCSPMKGHSHVYWYRQLPEEGLKFMVYLQKENIIDESGMPKERFSAEFPKEGPSILRIQQVVRGDSAAYFCASSPTSTASEQYFGPGTRLTVT.